The sequence of this TCR beta chain was determined in a study of blood T cell repertoires in COVID-19. Using immunoSEQ multiplex PCR, the repertoire was profiled, and TCRdb retains in-frame clones only, with some absent. This table has 110,000 or so clones, approximately 83% appearing once. This CDR3 region has 18 residues. The germline V gene has CDR1 SGHRS and CDR2 YFSETQ. V trimming: 4 bases; J trimming: 0 bases; junction bases outside the gene matches: 12. The chain is built from TRBV5-1 and TRBJ2-1; 8 positions match TRBD2. The specimen sequenced was peripheral blood. The source of this sequence is a man aged 50 to 59 with acute or convalescent COVID-19. CDR3 sequence reads: CASSASTTSESSYNEQFF. CDR3 bases: TGCGCCAGCAGCGCATCCACGACTAGCGAGTCCTCCTACAATGAGCAGTTCTTC.